Sequencing of this TCR beta chain was carried out in a study of blood T cell repertoires in COVID-19 (dated by TCRdb to 2018 to 2021). For the wider study: Collaborator samples came from the United States, Italy and Spain and covered acute and convalescent phases of COVID-19. The prospective study material was composed of cDNA or gDNA derived from T cells, B-cell-depleted T cells, or PBMCs. Subjects who had been exposed to COVID-19, were actively infected with it, or had recovered from it provided the deeply sampled blood TCRbeta repertoires that made up the dataset. The repertoires were released in a freely available public database meant as a resource for research on the immune response to SARS-CoV-2. The samples were drawn from two sources: the first 160 participants of the ongoing ImmuneRACE study, and 1,000 to 1,500 subjects contributed by 6 global collaborators. Nearly every sample came with metadata listing a de-identified subject ID, COVID-19 status, age in years and sex. Where HLA class I and class II types were available, the types were taken from metadata supplied by the sample provider, not from assay-based typing.

The immunoSEQ Assay, a bias-controlled multiplex PCR, was used to amplify TCRbeta CDR3 regions from genomic DNA. In the authors' own workflow: Nucleated cell counts per sample were estimated from amplification of reference gene primers within the assay. To quantify the absolute abundance of each unique TCRbeta CDR3 rearrangement, sequence reads were collapsed and filtered. For each sample, productive Simpson clonality was calculated by taking the square root of Simpson's diversity index across productive rearrangements. Not all clones reach the TCRdb copy of this immuneACCESS table, which keeps in-frame sequences only. Checked studies attribute under half of the gap to unresolved V genes and leave the rest unexplained. D and trimming come from the DNA, and the V and J calls and clone size come from that table. The sample profile shows approximately 220,000 clones; 70% to 90% of them were found once. The ten top clones hold about 3.8% of the sample.

In the prospective study, participants were roughly 18 to 95 years old, resided in under 30 geographic areas of the United States, and were enrolled through a virtual design. In the prospective study, cohorts were assigned on the basis of participant-reported clinical history obtained from a screening survey and a study questionnaire. Mobile phlebotomists in the prospective study collected whole blood, serum and a nasopharyngeal or oropharyngeal swab from every participant. Over an approximately 2-month period, participants in the prospective study had the option of providing additional blood draws and questionnaires. Before DNA extraction, prospective study blood samples were shipped either frozen or at room temperature. Results the study describes overall, beyond this receptor: The amount of clinical and demographic metadata varied by source and participant and was provided uncurated.

The junction shows trimming of 1 base on V and 4 bases on J, plus 5 bases between the germline ends. Taken from the germline V gene (reference sequence), the CDR1 and CDR2 loops are MNHEY and SMNVEV. The CDR3 starts with the cysteine, ends with the phenylalanine, and has 13 residues. Just CDR3 DNA is preserved here, 39 bases in frame from base 1. About this clone itself: This clone's antigen is unknown. Base qualities are not at hand, and no much larger clone is one base apart.

Sequencing was done on a sample of PBMCs or T cells enriched from blood (not recorded which). The clonotype comes from a middle-aged woman with acute COVID-19. The chain employs TRBV27 and TRBJ2-1; no D gene can be assigned with confidence. Read as DNA, the sequence is TGTGCCAGCAGTTTATTTCCGTACAATGAGCAGTTCTTC. It codes for CASSLFPYNEQFF.